This T cell receptor (beta chain) derives from a study of blood T cell repertoires in COVID-19. Overall study: Donors in the United States, Italy and Spain gave samples during acute or convalescent COVID-19.

Which cohort a participant joined came from the clinical history participants gave. Donors in Cohort 3 who had recovered were those with two negative PCRs, healthcare professional clearance, or resolution of their symptoms. Method: immunoSEQ multiplex PCR; TCRdb's copy keeps in-frame clones and lacks some. This table holds 250,000 to 350,000 clones, 88% found once. Germline assignment: CDR1 SGHTA and CDR2 FQGNSA. CDR3 size: 18 residues. V shed 2 bases and J 2 bases; nucleotides not matched to a gene: 11. Sequencing was done on a sample of PBMCs or T cells enriched from blood (not recorded which). The receptor was isolated from a woman aged 25 to 39 who had recovered from COVID-19. The J gene is TRBJ2-2, the V gene TRBV7-2, with TRBD1 identical over 7 bases. The CDR3 nucleotides read TGTGCCAGCAGCTTACAGGGACAGACCAAACTAAACACCGGGGAGCTGTTTTTT. Translation gives CASSLQGQTKLNTGELFF.